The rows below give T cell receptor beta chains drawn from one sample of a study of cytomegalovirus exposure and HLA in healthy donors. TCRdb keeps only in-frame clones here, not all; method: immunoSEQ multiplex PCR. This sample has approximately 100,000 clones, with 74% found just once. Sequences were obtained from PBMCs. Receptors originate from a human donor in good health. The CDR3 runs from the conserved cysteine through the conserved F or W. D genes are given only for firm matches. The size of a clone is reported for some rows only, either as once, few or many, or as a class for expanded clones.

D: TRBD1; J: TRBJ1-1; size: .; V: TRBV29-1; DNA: TGCAGCGTGAGACTCGGACAGGGCGGAACTGAAGCTTTCTTT; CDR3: CSVRLGQGGTEAFF
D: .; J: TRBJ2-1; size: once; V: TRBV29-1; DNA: TGCAGCGTTGTACAGGGAGAGCACCTCAGATACAATGAGCAGTTCTTC; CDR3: CSVVQGEHLRYNEQFF
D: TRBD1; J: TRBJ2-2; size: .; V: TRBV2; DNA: TGTGCCAGCAGAGGGACAGGGGTGACCGGGGAGCTGTTTTTT; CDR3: CASRGTGVTGELFF
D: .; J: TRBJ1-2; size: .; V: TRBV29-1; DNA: TGCAGCGTTGAAGGCGGCAATGCTAACTATGGCTACACCTTC; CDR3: CSVEGGNANYGYTF
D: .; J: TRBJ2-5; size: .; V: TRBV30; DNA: TGTGCCTGGTCCGCCGGAGAGACCCAGTACTTC; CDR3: CAWSAGETQYF
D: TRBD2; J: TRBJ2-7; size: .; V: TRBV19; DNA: TGTGCCACTTCAGAGGGACTAGCGGGGGGCCACGAGCAGTACTTC; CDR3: CATSEGLAGGHEQYF
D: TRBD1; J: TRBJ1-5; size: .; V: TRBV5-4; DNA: TGTGCCAGCAGCCCAGGACAGGGCTTCAATCAGCCCCAGCATTTT; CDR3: CASSPGQGFNQPQHF
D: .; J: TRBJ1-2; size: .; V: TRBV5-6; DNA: TGTGCCAGCGGGGAGGGGGGGCGCAGAAACTATTATGGCTACACCTTC; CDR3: CASGEGGRRNYYGYTF
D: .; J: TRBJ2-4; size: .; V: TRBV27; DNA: TGTGCCAGCAGTTTTAGACGGAGCCAGATTCAGTACTTC; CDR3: CASSFRRSQIQYF
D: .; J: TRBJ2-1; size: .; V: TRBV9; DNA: TGTGCCAGCAGCGTTGATTGGGGGAGGCGCCCCAATGAGCAGTTCTTC; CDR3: CASSVDWGRRPNEQFF
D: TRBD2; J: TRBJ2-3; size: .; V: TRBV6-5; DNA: TGTGCCAGCAGTTACTCGGGAGCGGGAGGAGATACGCAGTATTTT; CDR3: CASSYSGAGGDTQYF
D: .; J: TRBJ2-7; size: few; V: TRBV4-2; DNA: TGTGCCAGCAGCCAAGGCGAATCGGGAGCCGAGCAGTACTTC; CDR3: CASSQGESGAEQYF
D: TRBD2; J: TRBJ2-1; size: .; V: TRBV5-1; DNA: TGCGCCAGCAGCTTCACTAGCGGGGGGGCGTATGAGCAGTTCTTC; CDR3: CASSFTSGGAYEQFF
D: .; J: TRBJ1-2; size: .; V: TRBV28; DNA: TGTGCCAGCAGTTTAGACGGGGAGGGCTATGGCTACACCTTC; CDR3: CASSLDGEGYGYTF
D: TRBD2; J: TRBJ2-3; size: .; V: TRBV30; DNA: TGTGCCTGGAGTGAGGGACGGCGGGGGGGCACAGATACGCAGTATTTT; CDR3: CAWSEGRRGGTDTQYF
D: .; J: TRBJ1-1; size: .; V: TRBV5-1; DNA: TGCGCCAGCAGCTTGAAAGTTAGTACCACTGAAGCTTTCTTT; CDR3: CASSLKVSTTEAFF
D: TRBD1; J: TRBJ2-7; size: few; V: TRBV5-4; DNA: TGTGCCAGCAGTAAGGCCGGGACAGGGGACTACGAGCAGTACTTC; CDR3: CASSKAGTGDYEQYF
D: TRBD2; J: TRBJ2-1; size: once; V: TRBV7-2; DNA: TGTGCCAGCAGCCCCCGGATGAGCGGGGGTTTCTACAATGAGCAGTTCTTC; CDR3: CASSPRMSGGFYNEQFF
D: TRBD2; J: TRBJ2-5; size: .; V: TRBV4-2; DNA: TGTGCCAGCAGCCAAGATATCAGCGGGGGATACCAAGAGACCCAGTACTTC; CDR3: CASSQDISGGYQETQYF
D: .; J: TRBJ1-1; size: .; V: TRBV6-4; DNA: TGTGCCAGCAGTGACCCTCAGGGCAAAGCTTTCTTT; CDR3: CASSDPQGKAFF
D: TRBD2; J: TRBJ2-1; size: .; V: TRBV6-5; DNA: TGTGCCAGCAGTTATGAACTAGCGGGAGGCAATGAGCAGTTCTTC; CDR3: CASSYELAGGNEQFF
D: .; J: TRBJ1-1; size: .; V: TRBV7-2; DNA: TGTGCCAGCAGCTCCCCTAACCGGGTCCCCACTGAAGCTTTCTTT; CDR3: CASSSPNRVPTEAFF
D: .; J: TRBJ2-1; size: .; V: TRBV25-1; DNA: TGTGCCAGCAGTGAACCGGACGCAGGGGCATACTACAATGAGCAGTTCTTC; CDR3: CASSEPDAGAYYNEQFF
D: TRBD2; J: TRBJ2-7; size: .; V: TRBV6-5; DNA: TGTGCCAGCGGAGACGGGAGGCCCTACGAGCAGTACTTC; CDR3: CASGDGRPYEQYF
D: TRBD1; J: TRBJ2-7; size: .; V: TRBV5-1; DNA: TGCGCCAGCAGCCAACGGACAGGGGGTATCCAGGACGAGCAGTACTTC; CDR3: CASSQRTGGIQDEQYF
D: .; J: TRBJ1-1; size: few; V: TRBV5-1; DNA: TGCGCCAGCAGCTTTGGACAGTTGAACACTGAAGCTTTCTTT; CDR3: CASSFGQLNTEAFF
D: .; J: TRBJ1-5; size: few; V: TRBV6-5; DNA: TGTGCCAGCAGTTACTCGAGGGCTCAGCCCCAGCATTTT; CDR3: CASSYSRAQPQHF
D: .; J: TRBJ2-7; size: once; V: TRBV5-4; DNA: TGTGCCAGCAGCTTGTTTGGCGGGTCCAACGAGCAGTACTTC; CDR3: CASSLFGGSNEQYF
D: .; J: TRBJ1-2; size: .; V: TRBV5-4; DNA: TGTGCCAGCAGGGCGCCGACCGGGGAGGGCGGCTATGGCTACACCTTC; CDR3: CASRAPTGEGGYGYTF
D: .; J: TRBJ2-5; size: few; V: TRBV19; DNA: TGTGCCAGTAGTATGAGGGGGGGCGAAGAGACCCAGTACTTC; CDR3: CASSMRGGEETQYF
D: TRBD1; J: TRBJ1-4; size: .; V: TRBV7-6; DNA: TGTGCCAGCAGCCTCCAACAGGGGGCTAATGAAAAACTGTTTTTT; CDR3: CASSLQQGANEKLFF
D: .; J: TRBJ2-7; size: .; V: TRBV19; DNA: TGTGCCGTCGGCGGACTGTCCTACGAGCAGTACTTC; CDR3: CAVGGLSYEQYF
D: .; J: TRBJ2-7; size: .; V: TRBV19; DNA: TGTGCCAGTACCGACAGGTCTGTACACGAGCAGTACTTC; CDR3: CASTDRSVHEQYF
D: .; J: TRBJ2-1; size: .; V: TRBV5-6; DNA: TGTGCCAGCAGTTCGGGATACAATGAGCAGTTCTTC; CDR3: CASSSGYNEQFF
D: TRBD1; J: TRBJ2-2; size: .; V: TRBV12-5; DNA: TGTGCTAGTGGTCCAGGACAGGGCCTGAACACCGGGGAGCTGTTTTTT; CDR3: CASGPGQGLNTGELFF
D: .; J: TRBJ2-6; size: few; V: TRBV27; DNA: TGTGCCAGCGGGGAGACAATCGGAACCTCTGGGGCCAACGTCCTGACTTTC; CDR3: CASGETIGTSGANVLTF
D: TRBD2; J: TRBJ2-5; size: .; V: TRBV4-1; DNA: TGCGCCAGCAGCCAAGTAACTAGCGGGGTCAAGACCCAGTACTTC; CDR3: CASSQVTSGVKTQYF